This T cell receptor (beta chain) appears in the sequencing data of a study of blood T cell repertoires in COVID-19. Study-level background: Specimens from acute and convalescent COVID-19 originated in the United States, Italy and Spain. Sources were T cells, B-cell-depleted T cells, or PBMCs; the material itself was cDNA or gDNA.

How the authors handled the data: Reference gene primer amplification yielded estimated nucleated cell counts. The table came from immunoSEQ multiplex PCR; TCRdb's copy has only in-frame clones and leaves some out. From that table come the V and J calls and clone size; the DNA was used to work out D and trimming. The sample yields about 150,000 clones, approximately 87% seen once. Sequenced: peripheral blood. The receptor comes from a man older than 75 with acute or convalescent COVID-19.

This chain's CDR3 is CASSEGQGGNQPQHF. CDR3 DNA: TGTGCCAGCAGTGAAGGGCAGGGTGGCAATCAGCCCCAGCATTTT. This rearrangement joins TRBV6-1 to TRBJ1-5; possibly TRBD1 for D (5 bases). CDR3 length equals 15 residues. V gave up 1 base and J gave up 2 bases, with 9 bases separating them. Germline CDR1 is MNHNS and CDR2 is SASEGT.